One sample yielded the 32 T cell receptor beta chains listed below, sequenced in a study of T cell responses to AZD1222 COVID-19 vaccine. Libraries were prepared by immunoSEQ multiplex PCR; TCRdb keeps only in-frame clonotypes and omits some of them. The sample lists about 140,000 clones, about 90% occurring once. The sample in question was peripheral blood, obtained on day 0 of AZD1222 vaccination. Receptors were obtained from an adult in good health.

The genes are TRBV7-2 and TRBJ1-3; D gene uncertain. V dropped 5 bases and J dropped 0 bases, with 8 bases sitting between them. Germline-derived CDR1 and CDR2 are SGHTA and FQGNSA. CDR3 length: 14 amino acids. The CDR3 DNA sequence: TGTGCCAGCAGCAGAGGGAGCTCTGGAAACACCATATATTTT. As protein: CASSRGSSGNTIYF.

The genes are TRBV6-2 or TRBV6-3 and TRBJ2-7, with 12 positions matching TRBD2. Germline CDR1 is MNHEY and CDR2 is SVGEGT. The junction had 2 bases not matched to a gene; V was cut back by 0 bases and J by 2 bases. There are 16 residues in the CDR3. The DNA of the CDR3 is TGTGCCAGCAGTTACTCGACTAGCGGGAGTGCCTACGAGCAGTACTTC. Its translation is CASSYSTSGSAYEQYF.

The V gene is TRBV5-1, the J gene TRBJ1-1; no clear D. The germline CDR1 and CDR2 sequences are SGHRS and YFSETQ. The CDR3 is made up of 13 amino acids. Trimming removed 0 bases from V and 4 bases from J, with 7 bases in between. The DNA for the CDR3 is TGCGCCAGCAGCTTGGGGGAGACCACTGAAGCTTTCTTT. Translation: CASSLGETTEAFF.

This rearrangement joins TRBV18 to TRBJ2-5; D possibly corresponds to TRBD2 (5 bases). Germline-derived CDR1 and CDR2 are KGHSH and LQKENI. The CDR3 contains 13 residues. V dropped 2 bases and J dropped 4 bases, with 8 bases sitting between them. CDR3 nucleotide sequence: TGTGCCAGCTCACCAGCAGCGGTAGAGACCCAGTACTTC. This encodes CASSPAAVETQYF.

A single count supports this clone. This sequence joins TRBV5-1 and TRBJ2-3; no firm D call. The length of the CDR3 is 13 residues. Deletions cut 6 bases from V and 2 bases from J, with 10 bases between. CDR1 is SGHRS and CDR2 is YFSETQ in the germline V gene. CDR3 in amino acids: CASTPILTDTQYF. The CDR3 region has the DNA TGCGCCAGCACTCCTATCCTCACAGATACGCAGTATTTT.

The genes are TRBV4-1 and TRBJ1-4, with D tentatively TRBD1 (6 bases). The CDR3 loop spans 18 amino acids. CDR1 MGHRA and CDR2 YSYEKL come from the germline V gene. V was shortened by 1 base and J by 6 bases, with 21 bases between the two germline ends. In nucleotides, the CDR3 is TGCGCCAGCAGCCAAGGCTTGGGGGCGGGCGTTTCGTATGAAAAACTGTTTTTT. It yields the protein CASSQGLGAGVSYEKLFF.

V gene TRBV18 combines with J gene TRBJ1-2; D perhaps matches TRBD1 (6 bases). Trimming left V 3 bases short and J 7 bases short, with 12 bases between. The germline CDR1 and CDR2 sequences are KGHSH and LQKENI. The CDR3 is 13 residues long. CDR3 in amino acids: CASSPGTIGGYTF. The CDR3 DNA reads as TGTGCCAGCTCACCGGGGACAATCGGTGGCTACACCTTC.

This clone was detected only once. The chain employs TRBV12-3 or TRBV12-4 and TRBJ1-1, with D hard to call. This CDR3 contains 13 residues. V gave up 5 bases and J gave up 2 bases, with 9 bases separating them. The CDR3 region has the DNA TGTGCCAGCAGTCGTCGGGGTAACACTGAAGCTTTCTTT. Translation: CASSRRGNTEAFF.

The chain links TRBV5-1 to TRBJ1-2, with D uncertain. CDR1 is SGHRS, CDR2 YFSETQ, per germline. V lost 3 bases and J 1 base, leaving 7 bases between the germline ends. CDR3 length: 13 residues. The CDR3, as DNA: TGCGCCAGCAGCTCGGATAATAACTATGGCTACACCTTC. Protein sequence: CASSSDNNYGYTF.

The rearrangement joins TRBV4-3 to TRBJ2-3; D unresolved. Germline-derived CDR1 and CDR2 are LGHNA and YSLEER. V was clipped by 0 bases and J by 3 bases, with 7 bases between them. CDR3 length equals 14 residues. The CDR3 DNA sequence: TGCGCCAGCAGCCAAGATCACGGGACAGATACGCAGTATTTT. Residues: CASSQDHGTDTQYF.

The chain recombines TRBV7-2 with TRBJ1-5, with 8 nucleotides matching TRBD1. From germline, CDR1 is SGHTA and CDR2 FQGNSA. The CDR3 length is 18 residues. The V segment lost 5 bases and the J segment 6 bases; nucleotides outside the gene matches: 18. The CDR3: CASSLGVQGAVRIQPQHF. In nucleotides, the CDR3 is TGTGCCAGCAGCCTAGGGGTCCAGGGGGCTGTTCGTATTCAGCCCCAGCATTTT.

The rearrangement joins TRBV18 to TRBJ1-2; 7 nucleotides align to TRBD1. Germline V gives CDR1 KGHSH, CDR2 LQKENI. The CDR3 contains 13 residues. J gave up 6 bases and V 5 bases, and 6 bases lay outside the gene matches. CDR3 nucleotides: TGTGCCAGCTCAGCCGGGACAGTCGATGGCTACACCTTC. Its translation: CASSAGTVDGYTF. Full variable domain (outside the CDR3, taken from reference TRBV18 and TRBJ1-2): NAGVMQNPRHLVRRRGQEARLRCSPMKGHSHVYWYRQLPEEGLKFMVYLQKENIIDESGMPKERFSAEFPKEGPSILRIQQVVRGDSAAYFCASSAGTVDGYTFGSGTRLTVV.

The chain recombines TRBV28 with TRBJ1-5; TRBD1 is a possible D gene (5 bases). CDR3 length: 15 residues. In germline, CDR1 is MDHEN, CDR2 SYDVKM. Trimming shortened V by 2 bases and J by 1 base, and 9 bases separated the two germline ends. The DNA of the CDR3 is TGTGCCAGCAGTTTACCGGGACTCAGCAATCAGCCCCAGCATTTT. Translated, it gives CASSLPGLSNQPQHF.

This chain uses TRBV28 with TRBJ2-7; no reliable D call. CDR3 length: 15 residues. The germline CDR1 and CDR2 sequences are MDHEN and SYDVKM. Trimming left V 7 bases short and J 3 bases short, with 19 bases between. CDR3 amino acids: CASTAVRAGLYEQYF. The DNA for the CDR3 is TGTGCCAGCACTGCTGTAAGGGCAGGCCTCTACGAGCAGTACTTC.

The DNA of the CDR3 is TGCGCCAGCAGGTTCCTAGCGGTGGGAGTCTCCTACGAGCAGTACTTC. Protein sequence: CASRFLAVGVSYEQYF. The rearrangement joins TRBV5-1 to TRBJ2-7; 7 positions match TRBD2. The V gene end was trimmed by 5 bases and the J gene end by 0 bases; junction bases not matched to a gene: 11. This CDR3 spans 16 amino acids. CDR1 and CDR2 (germline): SGHRS, YFSETQ.

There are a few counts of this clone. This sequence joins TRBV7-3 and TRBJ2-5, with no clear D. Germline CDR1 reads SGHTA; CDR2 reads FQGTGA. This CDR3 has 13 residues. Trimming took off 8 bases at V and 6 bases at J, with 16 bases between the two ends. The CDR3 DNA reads TGTGCCAGCGGGCTTGGATTTGAGAAGACCCAGTACTTC. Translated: CASGLGFEKTQYF.

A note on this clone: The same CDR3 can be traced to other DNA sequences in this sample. The CDR3 sequence is CASSLGGFLNSPLHF. CDR3 nucleotides: TGTGCCAGCAGCTTGGGTGGGTTCCTAAATTCACCCCTCCACTTT. This chain joins TRBV7-2 and TRBJ1-6; D not resolved. The CDR3 extends over 15 amino acids. Germline V gives CDR1 SGHTA, CDR2 FQGNSA. Trimming pared 3 bases from V and 7 bases from J, leaving 13 bases between.

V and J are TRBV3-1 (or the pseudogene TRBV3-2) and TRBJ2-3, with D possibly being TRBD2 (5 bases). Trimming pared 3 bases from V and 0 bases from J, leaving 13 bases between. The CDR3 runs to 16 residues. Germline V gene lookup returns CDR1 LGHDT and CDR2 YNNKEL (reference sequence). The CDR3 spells CASSHHSGSSTDTQYF. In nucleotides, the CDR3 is TGTGCCAGCAGCCACCACAGCGGTTCTAGCACAGATACGCAGTATTTT.

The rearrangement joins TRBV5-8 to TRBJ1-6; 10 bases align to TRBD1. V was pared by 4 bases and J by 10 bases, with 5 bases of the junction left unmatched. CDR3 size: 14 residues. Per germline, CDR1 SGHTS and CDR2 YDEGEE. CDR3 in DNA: TGTGCCAGCAGCAAGGACAGGGGGGGATCACCCCTCCACTTT. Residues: CASSKDRGGSPLHF.

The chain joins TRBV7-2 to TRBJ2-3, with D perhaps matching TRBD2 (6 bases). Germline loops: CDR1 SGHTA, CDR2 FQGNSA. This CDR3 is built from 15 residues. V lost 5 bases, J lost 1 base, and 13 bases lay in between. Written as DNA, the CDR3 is TGTGCCAGCAGCCCCCGGGACTTGGGCACAGATACGCAGTATTTT. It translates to CASSPRDLGTDTQYF.

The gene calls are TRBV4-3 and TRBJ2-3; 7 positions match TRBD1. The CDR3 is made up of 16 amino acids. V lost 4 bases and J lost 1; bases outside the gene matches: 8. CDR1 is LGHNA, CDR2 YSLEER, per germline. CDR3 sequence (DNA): TGCGCCAGCAGCCCCAAGGGGGCGTGGGGCACAGATACGCAGTATTTT. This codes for CASSPKGAWGTDTQYF.

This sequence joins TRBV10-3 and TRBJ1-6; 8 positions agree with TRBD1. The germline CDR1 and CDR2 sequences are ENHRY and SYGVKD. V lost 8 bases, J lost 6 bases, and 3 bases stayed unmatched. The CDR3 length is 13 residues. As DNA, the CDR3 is TGTGCCATCCATGGACAGGGTAATTCACCCCTCCACTTT. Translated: CAIHGQGNSPLHF.

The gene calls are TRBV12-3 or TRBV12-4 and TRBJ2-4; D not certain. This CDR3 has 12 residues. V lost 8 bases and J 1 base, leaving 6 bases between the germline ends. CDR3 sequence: CASGPAKNIQYF. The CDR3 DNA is TGTGCCAGCGGTCCCGCCAAAAACATTCAGTACTTC.

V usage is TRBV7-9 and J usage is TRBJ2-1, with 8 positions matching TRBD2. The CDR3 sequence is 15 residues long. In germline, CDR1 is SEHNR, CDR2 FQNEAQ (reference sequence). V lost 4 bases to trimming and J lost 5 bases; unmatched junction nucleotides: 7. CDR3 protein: CASSSPGTRDNEQFF. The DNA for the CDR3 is TGTGCCAGCAGCTCCCCCGGGACTAGGGACAATGAGCAGTTCTTC.

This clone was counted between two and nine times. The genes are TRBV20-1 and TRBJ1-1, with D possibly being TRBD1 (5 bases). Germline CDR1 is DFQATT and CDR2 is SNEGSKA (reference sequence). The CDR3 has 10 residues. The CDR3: CSSGTTEAFF. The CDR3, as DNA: TGCAGCTCAGGGACCACTGAAGCTTTCTTT.

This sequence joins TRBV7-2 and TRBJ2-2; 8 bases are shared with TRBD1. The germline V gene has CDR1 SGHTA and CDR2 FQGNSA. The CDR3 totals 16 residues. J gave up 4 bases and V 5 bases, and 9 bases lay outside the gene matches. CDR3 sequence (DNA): TGTGCCAGCAGCCCCAAGGGACAGGCCGGCACCGGGGAGCTGTTTTTT. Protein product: CASSPKGQAGTGELFF.

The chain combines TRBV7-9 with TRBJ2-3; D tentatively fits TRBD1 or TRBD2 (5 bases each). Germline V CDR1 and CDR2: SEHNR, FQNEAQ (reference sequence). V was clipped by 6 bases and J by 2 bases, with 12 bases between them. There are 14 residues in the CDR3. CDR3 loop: CASSNGDLTDTQYF. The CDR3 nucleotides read TGTGCCAGCAGTAATGGGGACCTCACAGATACGCAGTATTTT.

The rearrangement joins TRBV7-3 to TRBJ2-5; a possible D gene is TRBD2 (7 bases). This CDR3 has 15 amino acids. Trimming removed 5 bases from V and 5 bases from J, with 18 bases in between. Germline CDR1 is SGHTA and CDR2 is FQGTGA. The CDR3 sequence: CASSPLGGLFETQYF. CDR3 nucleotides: TGTGCCAGCAGCCCCTTGGGGGGGCTGTTTGAGACCCAGTACTTC. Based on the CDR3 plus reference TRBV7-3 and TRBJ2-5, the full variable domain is GAGVSQTPSNKVTEKGKYVELRCDPISGHTALYWYRQSLGQGPEFLIYFQGTGAADDSGLPNDRFFAVRPEGSVSTLKIQRTERGDSAVYLCASSPLGGLFETQYFGPGTRLLVL.

The CDR3 loop is CASSSRSLRETQYF. The CDR3 bases are TGTGCCAGCAGTTCTCGCTCACTGAGGGAGACCCAGTACTTC. This rearrangement joins TRBV28 to TRBJ2-5; unclear D gene. This CDR3 is built from 14 residues. CDR1 MDHEN and CDR2 SYDVKM come from the germline V gene. Trimming shortened V by 4 bases and J by 5 bases, and 14 bases separated the two germline ends.

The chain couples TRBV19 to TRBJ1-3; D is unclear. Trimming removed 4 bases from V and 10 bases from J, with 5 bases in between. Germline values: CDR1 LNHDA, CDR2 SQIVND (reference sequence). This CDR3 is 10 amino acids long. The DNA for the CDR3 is TGTGCCAGTAGTAGGACTACCATATATTTT. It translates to CASSRTTIYF.

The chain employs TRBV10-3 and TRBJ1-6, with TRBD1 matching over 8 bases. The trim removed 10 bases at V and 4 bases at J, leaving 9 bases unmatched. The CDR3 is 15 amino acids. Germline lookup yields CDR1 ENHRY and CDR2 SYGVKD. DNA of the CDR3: TGTGCCACAAAGGACAGGGACCAATATAATTCACCCCTCCACTTT. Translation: CATKDRDQYNSPLHF.

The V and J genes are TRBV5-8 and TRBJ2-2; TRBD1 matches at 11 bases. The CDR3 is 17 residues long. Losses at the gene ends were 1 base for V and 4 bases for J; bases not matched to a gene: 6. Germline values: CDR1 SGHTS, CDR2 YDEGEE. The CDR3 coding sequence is TGTGCCAGCAGCTTGTTCCTTGGGACAGGGGGCACCGGGGAGCTGTTTTTT. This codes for CASSLFLGTGGTGELFF.